What follows are 32 T cell receptor beta chains derived from one specimen sequenced in a study of T-cell reconstitution after alpha-beta-depleted transplantation in children. Unique molecular identifiers featured in how the TCRbeta library was prepared. Each CDR3 protein is one row after TCRdb ran MiXCR on the PCR reads. Of about 980,000 distinct CDR3 sequences detected, 25% to 35% appear once; the ten largest clones hold over 25%. Sequencing was performed on PBMCs, mostly from graft donor cells, taken 360 days after TCRalphabeta/CD19-depleted stem cell transplant. These receptors were collected from a boy younger than two who had a stem cell transplant for SCID, so the T cells may come from the graft donor.

In this sample, this clonotype turned up once. The chain has TRBV20-1 and TRBJ2-5; perhaps TRBD2 as D (6 bases). The CDR3 consists of 16 residues. CDR1 DFQATT and CDR2 SNEGSKA come from the germline V gene (reference sequence). Between the trimmed V and J ends, which lost 3 bases and 1 base, there was a span of 18 bases. The CDR3 nucleotides are TGCAGTGCTAGTCCCTCGAGTTCCGGGGGCCAAGAGACCCAGTACTTC. Translating it yields CSASPSSSGGQETQYF.

In its sample, this clonotype was seen a few times. This chain links TRBV7-2 with TRBJ2-6; D gene ambiguous. Deletions cut 1 base from V and 2 bases from J, with 3 bases between. Germline V gene lookup returns CDR1 SGHTA and CDR2 FQGNSA. This CDR3 is 14 amino acids long. CDR3 DNA: TGTGCCAGCAGCTTAGAAACTGGGGCCAACGTCCTGACTTTC. Protein sequence: CASSLETGANVLTF.

This clonotype has at least ten counts. The rearrangement links TRBV4-1 to TRBJ1-5, with TRBD1 identical over 7 bases. Trimming took 4 bases from V and 4 from J; bases not matched to a gene: 7. Germline V gives CDR1 MGHRA, CDR2 YSYEKL. This CDR3 spans 15 amino acids. The DNA for the CDR3 is TGCGCCAGCAGCCTTTACTGGACAGGTAATCAGCCCCAGCATTTT. Protein product: CASSLYWTGNQPQHF.

This clonotype has more than one count but fewer than ten. In DNA form, the CDR3 reads TGCGCCAGCAGCTTGGGCTGGGGTGGGGGCAGATCCTACAATGAGCAGTTCTTC. This translates into CASSLGWGGGRSYNEQFF. This chain joins TRBV5-1 and TRBJ2-1; D is possibly TRBD1 (6 bases). CDR1 and CDR2 (germline): SGHRS, YFSETQ. Between the trimmed V and J ends, which lost 0 bases and 1 base, there was a span of 17 bases. The CDR3 covers 18 residues.

The V and J genes are TRBV12-3 or TRBV12-4 and TRBJ1-1; 7 nucleotides match TRBD1. V lost 1 base, J lost 7 bases, and 6 bases stayed unmatched. The CDR3 spans 14 residues. This CDR3 is CASSLEQGFDEAFF. As DNA, the CDR3 is TGTGCCAGCAGTTTAGAACAGGGGTTCGATGAAGCTTTCTTT.

This clonotype came up a few times. CDR3 sequence reads: CASSLGWGSEEKLFF. CDR3 nucleotides: TGTGCCAGCAGCTTAGGGTGGGGAAGTGAGGAAAAACTGTTTTTT. This chain links TRBV11-2 with TRBJ1-4; D remains ambiguous. V was shortened by 1 base and J by 8 bases, with 14 bases between the two germline ends. Per the germline V gene, CDR1 is SGHAT and CDR2 is FQNNGV. This CDR3 has 15 residues.

The V and J genes are TRBV2 and TRBJ2-7; D is possibly TRBD2 (6 bases). CDR3 size: 15 residues. Germline CDR1 reads SNHLY; CDR2 reads FYNNEI. Trimming shortened V by 10 bases and J by 0 bases, and 19 bases separated the two germline ends. The CDR3 nucleotides read TGTGCCACCATGCCGGGACTGAAAGTCTCCTACGAGCAGTACTTC. Translated: CATMPGLKVSYEQYF. The whole variable domain, filled in from reference TRBV2 and TRBJ2-7, reads EPEVTQTPSHQVTQMGQEVILRCVPISNHLYFYWYRQILGQKVEFLVSFYNNEISEKSEIFDDQFSVERPDGSNFTLKIRSTKLEDSAMYFCATMPGLKVSYEQYFGPGTRLTVT.

The V and J genes are TRBV9 and TRBJ2-1; 12 bases align to TRBD2. Germline lookup yields CDR1 SGDLS and CDR2 YYNGEE. Trimming cost V 4 bases and J 4 bases; bases outside gene matches: 12. This CDR3 is 18 amino acids long. The CDR3 sequence is CASSPRTSGVQRYNEQFF. CDR3 coding DNA: TGTGCCAGCAGCCCTCGGACTAGCGGGGTTCAAAGATACAATGAGCAGTTCTTC.

The chain couples TRBV20-1 to TRBJ1-3; D not resolved. CDR1 and CDR2 from the germline V gene are DFQATT and SNEGSKA (reference sequence). V dropped 2 bases and J dropped 3 bases, with 5 bases sitting between them. The CDR3 consists of 12 residues. The CDR3 DNA reads as TGCAGTGCTAGACAGCGTGGAAACACCATATATTTT. This encodes CSARQRGNTIYF.

The chain joins TRBV5-1 to TRBJ2-1; D is unclear. This CDR3 comprises 14 residues. Trimming removed 4 bases at V and 8 bases at J, with 16 bases between. From germline, CDR1 is SGHRS and CDR2 YFSETQ. CDR3 coding DNA: TGCGCCAGCAGCCCTTTTAAGAAGTCCGATGAGCAGTTCTTC. Protein product: CASSPFKKSDEQFF.

The gene calls are TRBV18 and TRBJ1-1, with D unclear. V lost 5 bases, J lost 1 base, and 17 bases lay in between. In germline, CDR1 is KGHSH, CDR2 LQKENI. The CDR3 is 16 residues long. The CDR3: CASSSNIFLGNTEAFF. The CDR3 DNA follows: TGTGCCAGCTCATCAAACATATTTCTAGGGAACACTGAAGCTTTCTTT.

This clonotype has only a few counts. This rearrangement joins TRBV12-3 or TRBV12-4 to TRBJ2-2; no clear D gene. Trimming stripped 2 bases from V and 8 bases from J, with 12 bases between. This CDR3 comprises 14 residues. The DNA of the CDR3 is TGTGCCAGCAGTTTACAGGCTACGGTGGGGGAGCTGTTTTTT. It encodes CASSLQATVGELFF.

This chain uses TRBV7-9 with TRBJ2-5; 8 positions match TRBD2. Germline-derived CDR1 and CDR2 are SEHNR and FQNEAQ (reference sequence). This CDR3 comprises 15 residues. The V and J ends lost 5 bases and 4 bases, in that order; junction bases with no gene match: 9. The CDR3 is CASSPRGGPGETQYF. The DNA of the CDR3 is TGTGCCAGCAGCCCACGGGGGGGCCCAGGAGAGACCCAGTACTTC.

The chain is built from TRBV9 and TRBJ1-4; no clear D gene. V was pared by 0 bases and J by 6 bases, with 12 bases between. CDR1 and CDR2 (germline): SGDLS, YYNGEE. This CDR3 contains 15 residues. CDR3 region: CASSVGGRAYEKLFF. CDR3 nucleotides: TGTGCCAGCAGCGTAGGGGGAAGGGCTTATGAAAAACTGTTTTTT.

The V gene is TRBV11-2, the J gene TRBJ1-6; D may be TRBD1 (5 bases). The CDR3 consists of 15 residues. The V end was cut by 3 bases, the J end by 5 bases, with 11 bases between. Germline assignment: CDR1 SGHAT and CDR2 FQNNGV. Here the CDR3 DNA reads TGTGCCAGCAGCTTCACAGGTCGAGATAATTCACCCCTCCACTTT. Protein: CASSFTGRDNSPLHF.

This clonotype was seen more than once but under ten times. The genes are TRBV12-3 or TRBV12-4 and TRBJ2-1, with 7 positions matching TRBD1. V dropped 6 bases and J dropped 4; count of bases not matched to a gene: 15. The CDR3 loop spans 17 amino acids. The chain's CDR3 is CASSLQGHKLLYNEQFF. The CDR3 DNA sequence: TGTGCCAGCAGCTTACAGGGGCACAAATTACTGTACAATGAGCAGTTCTTC.

This clonotype was detected ten times or more. CDR3 sequence: CASSLGRGGSRSTYNEQFF. CDR3 nucleotides: TGCGCCAGCAGCTTGGGCAGGGGGGGCTCCCGAAGCACCTACAATGAGCAGTTCTTC. This chain joins TRBV5-1 and TRBJ2-1, with D possibly being TRBD1 or TRBD2 (7 bases each). Germline V CDR1 and CDR2: SGHRS, YFSETQ. The CDR3 runs 19 residues. Trimming left V 0 bases short and J 2 bases short, with 21 bases between.

This clonotype was counted between two and nine times. This chain links TRBV7-3 with TRBJ1-1; 7 bases fit TRBD1. The CDR3 loop spans 14 amino acids. Germline V gene sequence: CDR1 SGHTA, CDR2 FQGTGA. The V and J ends lost 6 bases and 5 bases, in that order; junction bases with no gene match: 9. The CDR3: CASRPEGADTEAFF. The CDR3 DNA follows: TGTGCCAGCAGACCGGAGGGGGCGGATACTGAAGCTTTCTTT. The full variable domain, in which reference TRBV7-3 and TRBJ1-1 provide the parts outside the CDR3, is GAGVSQTPSNKVTEKGKYVELRCDPISGHTALYWYRQSLGQGPEFLIYFQGTGAADDSGLPNDRFFAVRPEGSVSTLKIQRTERGDSAVYLCASRPEGADTEAFFGQGTRLTVV.

The rearrangement uses TRBV7-9 and TRBJ2-7; 9 bases are shared with TRBD2. The V and J ends lost 0 bases and 2 bases, in that order; junction bases with no gene match: 8. The germline gives CDR1 SEHNR, CDR2 FQNEAQ (reference sequence). CDR3 length: 17 amino acids. The CDR3 loop reads CASSLAQGTSLTYEQYF. The DNA for the CDR3 is TGTGCCAGCAGCTTAGCGCAAGGGACTAGCTTAACCTACGAGCAGTACTTC.

The chain links TRBV12-3 or TRBV12-4 to TRBJ1-3; D may be TRBD1 (5 bases). This CDR3 has 13 residues. V gave up 6 bases and J gave up 3 bases, with 9 bases separating them. This CDR3 reads CASRGGSGNTIYF. In DNA, the CDR3 is TGTGCCAGCAGGGGGGGGAGTGGAAACACCATATATTTT.

This clonotype has just a few counts. The V gene is TRBV12-3 or TRBV12-4, the J gene TRBJ1-2; TRBD1 matches at 8 bases. The trim removed 6 bases at V and 4 bases at J, leaving 10 bases unmatched. The CDR3 runs 15 residues. The CDR3, as DNA: TGTGCCAGCAGCCCACAGGGGGTGCTCAGCTATGGCTACACCTTC. Its protein product is CASSPQGVLSYGYTF.

This rearrangement joins TRBV5-1 to TRBJ1-4; 8 bases map to TRBD1. V shed 5 bases and J 4 bases; nucleotides not matched to a gene: 4. The CDR3 length is 14 residues. Germline values: CDR1 SGHRS, CDR2 YFSETQ. The CDR3 region is CASRQGADNEKLFF. The CDR3 region has the DNA TGCGCCAGCAGGCAGGGGGCCGATAATGAAAAACTGTTTTTT.

This chain connects TRBV20-1 to TRBJ2-3, with D perhaps TRBD2 (5 bases). This CDR3 is 13 amino acids long. Germline assignment: CDR1 DFQATT and CDR2 SNEGSKA (reference sequence). Trimming pared 3 bases from V and 4 bases from J, leaving 11 bases between. CDR3 in amino acids: CSASRWRADTQYF. CDR3 DNA sequence: TGCAGTGCTAGCCGGTGGCGGGCAGATACGCAGTATTTT.

The genes are TRBV7-9 and TRBJ2-7; TRBD1 matches 9 bases. The CDR3 has 15 residues. Per germline, CDR1 SEHNR and CDR2 FQNEAQ (reference sequence). V trimming: 6 bases; J trimming: 2 bases; junction bases outside the gene matches: 8. The chain's CDR3 is CASRNNRGPTYEQYF. The CDR3 nucleotides are TGTGCCAGCAGGAATAACAGGGGGCCCACCTACGAGCAGTACTTC.

The V gene is TRBV5-1, the J gene TRBJ1-4; D is unclear. CDR1 is SGHRS, CDR2 YFSETQ, per germline. The CDR3 loop spans 15 amino acids. Trimming took 0 bases from V and 5 from J, leaving 11 bases between them. CDR3 DNA sequence: TGCGCCAGCAGCTTGGAGAACCTTTGGAATGAAAAACTGTTTTTT. Translated: CASSLENLWNEKLFF.

The genes are TRBV20-1 and TRBJ2-5, with a possible D match to TRBD1 (6 bases). CDR1 and CDR2 (germline): DFQATT, SNEGSKA (reference sequence). Trimming cost V 3 bases and J 4 bases, with 15 bases left between them. There are 14 residues in the CDR3. CDR3 sequence: CSARFLGGLETQYF. The CDR3 coding sequence is TGCAGTGCTAGGTTTCTAGGGGGTCTAGAGACCCAGTACTTC.

The CDR3, as DNA: TGTGCCAGCAGTTTATCCGTTAAGAACACTGAAGCTTTCTTT. This translates into CASSLSVKNTEAFF. J is TRBJ1-1 and V is TRBV28; D is ambiguous. Germline V gives CDR1 MDHEN, CDR2 SYDVKM. V was pared by 1 base and J by 1 base, with 7 bases between. CDR3 size: 14 residues.

The V gene is TRBV20-1, the J gene TRBJ1-3; 7 nucleotides match TRBD1. The CDR3 runs to 15 residues. Germline lookup yields CDR1 DFQATT and CDR2 SNEGSKA (reference sequence). After removal of 4 bases from V and 6 bases from J, the junction contained 12 bases not matched to a gene. This chain's CDR3 is CSAIGPWDSENTIYF. For the CDR3, the DNA is TGCAGTGCTATCGGACCCTGGGACAGCGAAAACACCATATATTTT.

This rearrangement joins TRBV9 to TRBJ2-1, with 11 nucleotides matching TRBD2. With 2 bases clipped from V and 9 bases from J, the junction kept 7 bases outside the gene matches. Germline assignment: CDR1 SGDLS and CDR2 YYNGEE. The CDR3 is 15 residues long. In DNA form, the CDR3 reads TGTGCCAGCAGCGTGAGTAGCGGGGGGGCGAGTGAGCAGTTCTTC. Translating it yields CASSVSSGGASEQFF.

The chain combines TRBV13 with TRBJ2-3, with D unresolved. In germline, CDR1 is PRHDT, CDR2 FYEKMQ (reference sequence). CDR3 size: 15 residues. V shed 4 bases and J shed 6 bases, with 17 bases lying between them. CDR3 region: CASSSAGSQADTQYF. CDR3 DNA sequence: TGTGCCAGCAGCTCCGCCGGAAGTCAGGCGGATACGCAGTATTTT.

The chain combines TRBV9 with TRBJ1-2; no firm D call. Trimming shortened V by 0 bases and J by 2 bases, and 11 bases separated the two germline ends. Per germline, CDR1 SGDLS and CDR2 YYNGEE. The CDR3 is 15 residues long. The CDR3 sequence: CASSVDLGWNYGYTF. CDR3 bases: TGTGCCAGCAGCGTAGATCTGGGGTGGAACTATGGCTACACCTTC.

This sequence joins TRBV29-1 and TRBJ2-3; 8 bases are shared with TRBD2. Germline CDR1 SQVTM, CDR2 ANQGSEA. V was pared by 4 bases and J by 2 bases, with 5 bases of the junction left unmatched. There are 14 residues in the CDR3. Here the CDR3 DNA reads TGCAGCGTTGGGACTAGCAGACACACAGATACGCAGTATTTT. It codes for CSVGTSRHTDTQYF.